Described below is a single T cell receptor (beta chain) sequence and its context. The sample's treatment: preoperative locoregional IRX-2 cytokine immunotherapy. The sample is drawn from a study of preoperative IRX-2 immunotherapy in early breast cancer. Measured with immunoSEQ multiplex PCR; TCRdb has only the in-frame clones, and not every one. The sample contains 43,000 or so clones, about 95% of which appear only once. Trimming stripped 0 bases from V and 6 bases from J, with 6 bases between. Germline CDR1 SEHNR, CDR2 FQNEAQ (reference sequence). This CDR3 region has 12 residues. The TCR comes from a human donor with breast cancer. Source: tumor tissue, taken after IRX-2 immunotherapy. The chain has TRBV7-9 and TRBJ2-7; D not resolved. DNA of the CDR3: TGTGCCAGCAGCTTAGCAGGATCCGAGCAGTACTTC. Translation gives CASSLAGSEQYF.